This T cell receptor beta chain was sequenced for a study of blood T cells in healthy people across ages. Primed by a sample-barcoded 5' primer and a J-beta primer mix, a second PCR proceeded for roughly 6 to 12 cycles. TCRdb used MiXCR to reprocess the 5' RACE reads, holding one entry per CDR3 protein. The data show about 780,000 distinct CDR3 sequences, roughly 26% seen once. There are a few counts of this clonotype. V lost 2 bases to trimming and J lost 6 bases, with 13 bases between them. This CDR3 comprises 14 residues. This sample also appeared in a second study, on T cells of mothers and their children. From that study: Over 8.5 million reads per mother and some 3 million per child were obtained.

Specimen: blood. V gene TRBV12-3 or TRBV12-4 combines with J gene TRBJ1-1; D uncertain. The receptor was isolated from a boy younger than 18 in good health. Here the CDR3 reads CASSLTAFGAEAFF. CDR3 bases: TGTGCCAGCAGTTTAACGGCATTCGGGGCTGAAGCTTTCTTT.